The rows below give T cell receptor beta chains drawn from one sample of a study of molecular identifiers for immune sequencing clone quantification. Via MiXCR, TCRdb re-called the PCR reads, giving one row per CDR3 protein. The sample has roughly 90,000 distinct CDR3 sequences, 15% to 20% seen once. Sequenced input: naive CD8+ T cells from blood, with Jurkat cell RNA spiked in. Every receptor here comes from a human donor in good health. Some libraries in this study had Jurkat cell RNA spiked in. The CDR3 runs from the conserved cysteine through the conserved F or W. A D gene is named only where the DNA matches it firmly. Expanded clones are given a class, and other clones once, few, many or no size at all.

D: TRBD1; J: TRBJ1-6; V: TRBV20-1; size: many; DNA: TGCAGTGTACCGGGACAGGGGGGGGATTCACCCCTCCACTTT; CDR3: CSVPGQGGDSPLHF
D: TRBD2; J: TRBJ2-1; V: TRBV19; size: many; DNA: TGTGCCAGTAGTACCGGACTAGGCAATGAGCAGTTCTTC; CDR3: CASSTGLGNEQFF
D: TRBD2; J: TRBJ2-7; V: TRBV6-5; size: many; DNA: TGTGCCAGCAGTTACTCGCGGGAGGGCCGATACGAGCAGTACTTC; CDR3: CASSYSREGRYEQYF
D: -; J: TRBJ2-1; V: TRBV27; size: many; DNA: TGTGCCAGCAGTTCACCGGGACCTATCCTTTACAATGAGCAGTTCTTC; CDR3: CASSSPGPILYNEQFF
D: TRBD2; J: TRBJ2-2; V: TRBV6-2/TRBV6-3; size: once; DNA: TGTGCCAGCAGTTACTCACTAGCGGGGTTGAACACCGGGGAGCTGTTTTTT; CDR3: CASSYSLAGLNTGELFF
D: -; J: TRBJ1-1; V: TRBV7-9; size: many; DNA: TGTGCCAGCAGCGGCGGGGGGCGGATTGAAGCTTTCTTT; CDR3: CASSGGGRIEAFF
D: TRBD1; J: TRBJ1-5; V: TRBV12-3/TRBV12-4; size: many; DNA: TGTGCCAGCAGTTCCGGGACAGGGGGATATAGCAATCAGCCCCAGCATTTT; CDR3: CASSSGTGGYSNQPQHF
D: -; J: TRBJ2-7; V: TRBV5-1; size: many; DNA: TGCGCCAGCAGCGGGGTAGGGGAACCCTACGAGCAGTACTTC; CDR3: CASSGVGEPYEQYF
D: -; J: TRBJ2-5; V: TRBV6-1; size: many; DNA: TGTGCCAGCAGGGAGGTCAACGCGGAGACCCAGTACTTC; CDR3: CASREVNAETQYF
D: TRBD2; J: TRBJ2-7; V: TRBV14; size: many; DNA: TGTGCCAGCAGCCAACCGGGACTAGCGTACGAGCAGTACTTC; CDR3: CASSQPGLAYEQYF
D: -; J: TRBJ1-5; V: TRBV3-2; size: -; DNA: TGTGCCAGCTGCCAAGGACGTCCGGGACAGGGGAGAACTCAGCCCCAGCATTTT; CDR3: CASCQGRPGQGRTQPQHF
D: TRBD2; J: TRBJ2-1; V: TRBV6-2/TRBV6-3; size: -; DNA: TGTGCCAGCACCCCCAGTAGCGGGGGGCACAATGAGCAGTTCTTC; CDR3: CASTPSSGGHNEQFF
D: -; J: TRBJ2-5; V: TRBV9; size: many; DNA: TGTGCCAGCAGCGTAGGCGGGACACCCCAAGAGACCCAGTACTTC; CDR3: CASSVGGTPQETQYF
D: -; J: TRBJ1-1; V: TRBV6-5; size: -; DNA: TGTGCCAGCAGTCCCTCCCAACGGGGGCTCGGTGAAGCTTTCTTT; CDR3: CASSPSQRGLGEAFF
D: -; J: TRBJ1-1; V: TRBV5-1; size: many; DNA: TGCGCCAGCAGCTTAAGGGGAGGACAGAGATTGAACACTGAAGCTTTCTTT; CDR3: CASSLRGGQRLNTEAFF
D: -; J: TRBJ2-7; V: TRBV5-1; size: many; DNA: TGCGCCAGCAGCTTAAGGGCCACGGCGGAAGAGCAGTACTTC; CDR3: CASSLRATAEEQYF
D: -; J: TRBJ1-2; V: TRBV7-9; size: many; DNA: TGTGCCAGCAGCTCCCGATCTACCAACTATGGCTACACCTTC; CDR3: CASSSRSTNYGYTF
D: -; J: TRBJ2-3; V: TRBV6-2/TRBV6-3; size: many; DNA: TGTGCCAGCAGTTTTCTAGGGCAAGGCACAGATACGCAGTATTTT; CDR3: CASSFLGQGTDTQYF
D: TRBD2; J: TRBJ2-7; V: TRBV4-1; size: many; DNA: TGCGCCAGCAGCACTAGCGGGGGGGCCCCCGGCGAGCAGTACTTC; CDR3: CASSTSGGAPGEQYF
D: -; J: TRBJ2-5; V: TRBV28; size: few; DNA: TGTGCCAGCAGTTCGCCGGGACGGCAGCAAGAGACCCAGTACTTC; CDR3: CASSSPGRQQETQYF
D: -; J: TRBJ2-7; V: TRBV7-2; size: -; DNA: TGTGCCAGCAGCCTCCCTGAGCCCCCGCTGTACGAGCAGTACTTC; CDR3: CASSLPEPPLYEQYF
D: TRBD2; J: TRBJ2-1; V: TRBV10-3; size: -; DNA: TGTGCCATCAGTGAGTCGGGTCTGCTGGGAGGGGAGCAGTTCTTC; CDR3: CAISESGLLGGEQFF
D: -; J: TRBJ2-5; V: TRBV10-3; size: -; DNA: TGTGCCACCGCGGGCCCCTCGTGGGAGACCCAGTACTTC; CDR3: CATAGPSWETQYF
D: -; J: TRBJ1-1; V: TRBV4-1; size: many; DNA: TGCGCCAGCAGCCAAGCGGGTGGAGGGGGCACTGAAGCTTTCTTT; CDR3: CASSQAGGGGTEAFF
D: TRBD2; J: TRBJ2-2; V: TRBV20-1; size: many; DNA: TGCAGTGCTAGAGATCAATCTAGCGGGGGGTTCACCGGGGAGCTGTTTTTT; CDR3: CSARDQSSGGFTGELFF
D: -; J: TRBJ1-1; V: TRBV30; size: many; DNA: TGTGCCTGGACAGCAACAAACACTGAAGCTTTCTTT; CDR3: CAWTATNTEAFF
D: -; J: TRBJ2-1; V: TRBV12-3/TRBV12-4; size: few; DNA: TGTGCCAGCAGGCCGACAGACTACAATGAGCAGTTCTTC; CDR3: CASRPTDYNEQFF
D: -; J: TRBJ1-1; V: TRBV13; size: many; DNA: TGTGCTAGTGGCAGGGACACTGAAGCTTTCTTT; CDR3: CASGRDTEAFF
D: -; J: TRBJ2-3; V: TRBV28; size: many; DNA: TGTGCCAGCAGTTTAAGGAGCACAGATACGCAGTATTTT; CDR3: CASSLRSTDTQYF
D: -; J: TRBJ1-5; V: TRBV7-9; size: many; DNA: TGTGCCAGCAGCTCCTCGGCGGGGTCGGGCAATCAGCCCCAGCATTTT; CDR3: CASSSSAGSGNQPQHF
D: -; J: TRBJ2-7; V: TRBV7-9; size: -; DNA: TGTGCCAGCAGGGGAGATCTTAGCTCCTACGAGCAGTACTTC; CDR3: CASRGDLSSYEQYF
D: TRBD2; J: TRBJ2-7; V: TRBV11-1; size: many; DNA: TGTGCCAGCAGCCCCCGATTTGGACTAGCGGGGCCCTACGAGCAGTACTTC; CDR3: CASSPRFGLAGPYEQYF
D: -; J: TRBJ1-1; V: TRBV27; size: -; DNA: TGTGCCAGCAGTCTCACCCCCGGGGACCCTGAAGCTTTCTTT; CDR3: CASSLTPGDPEAFF
D: TRBD1; J: TRBJ2-1; V: TRBV15; size: many; DNA: TGTGCCACCAGCAGAGCGGTTGGACAGGGGGTCAATGAGCAGTTCTTC; CDR3: CATSRAVGQGVNEQFF
D: TRBD2; J: TRBJ2-1; V: TRBV12-3/TRBV12-4; size: -; DNA: TGTGCCAGCAGTTCAACAATCCCTGGGCGGGGAGGGGAGAATGAGCAGTTCTTC; CDR3: CASSSTIPGRGGENEQFF
D: -; J: TRBJ1-6; V: TRBV20-1; size: many; DNA: TGCAGTGCCCTAGGGCAGGGGAATTCACCCCCCCACTTT; CDR3: CSALGQGNSPPHF
D: -; J: TRBJ1-1; V: TRBV7-9; size: few; DNA: TGTGCCGGCAGCTTGGGGAACACTGAAGCTTTCTTT; CDR3: CAGSLGNTEAFF
D: -; J: TRBJ2-7; V: TRBV4-1; size: many; DNA: TGCGCCAGCAGCCAAGATAACAGCTACGAGCAGTACTTC; CDR3: CASSQDNSYEQYF
D: TRBD2; J: TRBJ2-3; V: TRBV27; size: -; DNA: TGTGCCAGCAGTTTATACCCCCCGAGAGCGGGAGGGTATCCAGATATGCAGTATTTT; CDR3: CASSLYPPRAGGYPDMQYF
D: TRBD2; J: TRBJ2-7; V: TRBV5-4; size: many; DNA: TGTGCCAGCAGCGCGGGGGAGGACTACGAGCAGTACTTC; CDR3: CASSAGEDYEQYF
D: TRBD2; J: TRBJ2-1; V: TRBV19; size: many; DNA: TGTGCCAGTAGCCCGCCGGGACTAGCGATCAATGAGCAGTTCTTC; CDR3: CASSPPGLAINEQFF
D: -; J: TRBJ1-1; V: TRBV28; size: many; DNA: TGTGCCAGCAGTTTAACAGATATGAACACTGAAGCTTTCTTT; CDR3: CASSLTDMNTEAFF
D: TRBD2; J: TRBJ2-7; V: TRBV4-3; size: many; DNA: TGCGCCAGCAGCCAAGATTCGCTTGGGACTAGCGGGAGCCGCGAGCAGTACTTC; CDR3: CASSQDSLGTSGSREQYF
D: -; J: TRBJ2-7; V: TRBV27; size: many; DNA: TGTGCCAGCAGTTATGGCCTCACTACATTTTACTTC; CDR3: CASSYGLTTFYF
D: -; J: TRBJ1-4; V: TRBV4-3; size: many; DNA: TGCGCCAGCAGCCAAGACACAGAAAAACTGTTTTTT; CDR3: CASSQDTEKLFF
D: -; J: TRBJ1-5; V: TRBV6-2/TRBV6-3; size: many; DNA: TGTGCCAGCAGTTACTCGATAACTAGCAATCAGCCCCAGCATTTT; CDR3: CASSYSITSNQPQHF
D: -; J: TRBJ2-3; V: TRBV28; size: many; DNA: TGTGCCAGCAGTTCCGGGACAACTACTCGAGATACGCAGTATTTT; CDR3: CASSSGTTTRDTQYF
D: -; J: TRBJ1-5; V: TRBV28; size: many; DNA: TGTGCCAGCAGTCTCCGACAGGTCGGGCGGAGCAATCAGCCCCAGCATTTT; CDR3: CASSLRQVGRSNQPQHF